This T cell receptor (beta chain) was sequenced during a study of PD-1 blockade in classical Hodgkin lymphoma. Study at large: Nivolumab 3 mg/kg was given intravenously every 2 weeks.

The CDR3 has 14 residues. The V end was cut by 2 bases, the J end by 1 base, with 8 bases between. TCRdb's table, derived via immunoSEQ multiplex PCR, lists solely in-frame clones and lacks some. The data show around 39,000 clones, around 76% seen once. Exposure to brentuximab vedotin varied, and each patient had relapsed following autologous stem cell transplantation. The source was peripheral blood mononuclear cells (PBMCs), collected before the second cycle of nivolumab. The gene calls are TRBV23-1 and TRBJ1-1; TRBD1 is a possible D gene (5 bases). TRBV23-1 is labeled an ORF, and its function is uncertain. The sequence was collected from a human donor with classical Hodgkin lymphoma. CDR3 DNA: TGCGCCAGCAGTCAACTTGACAGGAACACTGAAGCTTTCTTT. Protein: CASSQLDRNTEAFF.